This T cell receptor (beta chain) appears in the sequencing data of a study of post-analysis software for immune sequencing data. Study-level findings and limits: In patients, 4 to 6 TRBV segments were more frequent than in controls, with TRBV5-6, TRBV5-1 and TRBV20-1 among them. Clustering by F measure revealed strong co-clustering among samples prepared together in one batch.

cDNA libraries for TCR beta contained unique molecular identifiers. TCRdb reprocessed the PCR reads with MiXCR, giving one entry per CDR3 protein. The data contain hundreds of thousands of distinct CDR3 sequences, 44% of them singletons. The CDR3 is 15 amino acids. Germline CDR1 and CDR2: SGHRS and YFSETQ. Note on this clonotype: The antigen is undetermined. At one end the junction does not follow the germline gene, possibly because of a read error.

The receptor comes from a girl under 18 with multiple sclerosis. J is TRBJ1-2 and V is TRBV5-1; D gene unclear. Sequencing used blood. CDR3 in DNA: TGCGCCGGCAGCTTGGAGGCTACAAGAGTGGATGGCTACACCTTC. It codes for CAGSLEATRVDGYTF.